This T cell receptor beta chain came from a study of beta chain features in type 1 diabetes listed by TCRdb under 2018. About the investigation overall: Mean age, gender distribution, total cell number and subset yield were not different between patients and healthy donors. The study compared the TCRB repertoires of sorted circulating CD4+ T cell subsets in recently diagnosed type 1 diabetes patients with those in matched healthy donors. Whereas all 30 or so donors provided naive and central memory subsets, regulatory and stem cell-like memory subsets were isolated from just 8 patients and about 8 healthy donors. Across all samples, 107,917,701 sorted cells were examined, and cell number per subset correlated strongly with RNA yield.

With regard to this clone: Its antigen target is currently unknown. No qualities accompany the bases; no much larger clone lies one base away.

CDR1 and CDR2 were assigned from the germline V gene as SQVTM and ANQGSEA. Relative to germline, V is missing 4 bases and J is missing 6 bases, with 6 bases of the junction outside any gene match. The CDR3 runs 13 amino acids, cysteine and phenylalanine included. This entry keeps only the CDR3 DNA: 39 bases, framed from base 1. The paper's findings and limits, for the study overall: HLA sub-analyses involved small numbers of individuals, so any influence of HLA type on TCRB rearrangement remained unresolved. PCR might favor shorter templates, but patient and control samples were amplified and corrected together, so any skew would affect both groups equally. Because cDNA was sequenced instead of genomic DNA, activated cells with high expression could be over-represented, although the groups did not differ in activation or CD3 levels. Naive, central memory and regulatory TCRB repertoires appeared more similar among patients than among healthy donors. At VDJ recombination sites, patients with type 1 diabetes made fewer insertions and deleted more nucleotides, a pattern implying thymic rearrangement abnormalities. In all four CD4+ subsets, TCRB CDR3 length was moderately but significantly shorter in type 1 diabetes patients.

Each donor gave one peripheral blood draw, averaging about 100 mL, which was collected into heparinised tubes. A BD FACSAria II and a panel including CD45RO, CCR7, CD25, CD127, CD95 and CD27 were used to sort naive, central memory, regulatory and stem cell-like memory CD4+ T cells. All sorted populations exceeded 95% purity. PBMCs were separated immediately by Lymphoprep density gradient centrifugation and were stained directly, without being cultured. To minimize batch effects, samples were stained and sorted in pairs, one healthy donor with one patient per experiment. The High Capacity cDNA Reverse Transcription Kit was used to reverse transcribe all of the isolated RNA, meaning that expressed TCRB transcripts were what got sequenced. Deep immunoSEQ sequencing was applied to naive, central memory and regulatory T cell samples, giving an average of roughly 3.5 million total reads per sample. Sorted cells were lysed in RLT buffer, and RNA was extracted using DNase-treated RNeasy Micro or Mini kits according to cell number. To prevent cross-contamination, each cell subset was processed individually, whereas patient and healthy donor samples were processed jointly. TCRB sequences were amplified from cDNA with the immunoSEQ multiplex PCR, producing 87-bp fragments spanning the CDR3 region. The amplicons were sequenced using the Illumina HiSeq platform. Regarding the original processing steps: PCR bias was computationally corrected using synthetic template baselines, reads within Hamming distance 2 were collapsed, and singletons that could not be merged were discarded. By aligning reads against IMGT, V, D and J genes, CDR3 length, and insertions or deletions at six rearrangement sites were assigned. Within each subset, clonotype counts were normalized to sorted cell number, and only after that were true diversity and Gini coefficients computed with the tcR R package. Repertoire sharing was quantified using the overlap coefficient calculated on TCRB nucleotide sequences. Out-of-frame TCRB sequences from naive cells were analyzed to stand in for the pre-selection repertoire. In its TCRdb copy, this immuneACCESS table keeps in-frame sequences only and misses some clones. Where compared with another copy, unresolved V genes explain less than half of these, and the others have no known cause. Clone size and V and J calls were adopted from that table, with D and trimming inferred from the DNA. Present in this sample are more than 300,000 clones, over 10% of which were seen just once. The ten most abundant clones make up over 0.008% of the sample.

This receptor was identified in a woman younger than 30 with type 1 diabetes. The chain uses TRBV29-1 and TRBJ1-1; 9 nucleotides in the junction match TRBD1. Sample: naive CD4+ T cells from blood. The sample's cell subset or site label, decoded: true naive CD4+ T cells. The encoded CDR3 is CSVGRTGASEAFF. The DNA sequence reads TGCAGCGTTGGCAGGACAGGGGCTTCTGAAGCTTTCTTT.